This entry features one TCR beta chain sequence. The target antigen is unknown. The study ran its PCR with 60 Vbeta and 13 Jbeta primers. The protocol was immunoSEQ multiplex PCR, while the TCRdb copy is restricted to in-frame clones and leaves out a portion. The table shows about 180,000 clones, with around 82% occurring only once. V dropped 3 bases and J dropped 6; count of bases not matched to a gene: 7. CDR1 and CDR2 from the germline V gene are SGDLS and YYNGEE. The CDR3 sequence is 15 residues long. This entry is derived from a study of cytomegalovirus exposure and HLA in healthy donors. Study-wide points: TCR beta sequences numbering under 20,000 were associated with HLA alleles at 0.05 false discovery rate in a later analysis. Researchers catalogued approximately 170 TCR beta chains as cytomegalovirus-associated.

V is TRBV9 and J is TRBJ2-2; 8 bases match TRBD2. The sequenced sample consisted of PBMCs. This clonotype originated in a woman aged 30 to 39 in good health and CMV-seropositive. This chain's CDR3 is CASSDPGGRAGELFF. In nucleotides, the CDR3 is TGTGCCAGCAGCGACCCGGGGGGGCGGGCCGGGGAGCTGTTTTTT.